The clone carrying this TCR beta chain was counted between two and nine times. Its specificity is not known. Collection occurred without any documented infections or immune events in donors. This sample stems from a study of identifying expanded T cells in peripheral blood. Study-wide findings and caveats: Differentially abundant clones: about 1.3 between replicates, about 17 at around 14 days, under 25 at four. Variance in clone template counts between approximately two-week samples significantly increased with total template count across all healthy donors.

TCRdb's table, derived via immunoSEQ multiplex PCR, lists solely in-frame clones and lacks some. The table includes 85,000 to 120,000 clones, 88% detected once. Input material: blood. The sequence came from a person aged 18-70 years in good health.

The CDR3 protein is CASSPAANSPLHF. DNA for the CDR3: TGTGCCAGCAGCCCAGCTGCGAATTCACCCCTCCACTTT. The V gene is TRBV7-9, the J gene TRBJ1-6; D is unresolved. Looked up from germline, CDR1 is SEHNR and CDR2 is FQNEAQ (reference sequence). The CDR3 has 13 residues. V was cut by 5 bases and J by 7 bases, with 9 bases left in between.